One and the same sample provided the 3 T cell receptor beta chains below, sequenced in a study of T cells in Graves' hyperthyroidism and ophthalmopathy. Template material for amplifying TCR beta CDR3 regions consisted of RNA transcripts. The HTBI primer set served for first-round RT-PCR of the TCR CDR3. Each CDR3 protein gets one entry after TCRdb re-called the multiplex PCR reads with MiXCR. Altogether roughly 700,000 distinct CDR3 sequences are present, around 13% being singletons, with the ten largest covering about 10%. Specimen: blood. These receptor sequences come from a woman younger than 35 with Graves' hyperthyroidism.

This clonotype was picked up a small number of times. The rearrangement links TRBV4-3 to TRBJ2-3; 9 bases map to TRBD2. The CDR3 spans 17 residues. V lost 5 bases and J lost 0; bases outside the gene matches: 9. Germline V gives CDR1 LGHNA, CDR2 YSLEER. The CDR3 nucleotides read TGCGCCAGCAGCGTATTAGCGGGAGTCCTTAGCACAGATACGCAGTATTTT. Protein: CASSVLAGVLSTDTQYF.

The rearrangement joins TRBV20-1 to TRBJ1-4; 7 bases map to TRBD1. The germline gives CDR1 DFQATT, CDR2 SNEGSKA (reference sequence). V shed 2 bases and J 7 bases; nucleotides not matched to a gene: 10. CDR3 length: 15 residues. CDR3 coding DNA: TGCAGTGCTAGACTTAAACAGGGGAGAGGTGAAAAACTGTTTTTT. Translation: CSARLKQGRGEKLFF.

The CDR3 DNA reads TGCGCCAGCAGATCTCCGGGACAGGGGTTGAATGAGCAGTTCTTC. Protein sequence: CASRSPGQGLNEQFF. The chain combines TRBV10-1 with TRBJ2-1, with 10 nucleotides matching TRBD1. Trimming at V came to 6 bases and at J to 7 bases, leaving 9 bases not matched to a gene. Germline V gene data show CDR1 as WNHNN and CDR2 as SYGVQD (reference sequence). The CDR3 runs to 15 residues.